The present entry profiles one TCR beta chain with its context. Its antigen is as yet unknown. Second-dose schedules of about 4 or about 12 weeks were combined. Data came from immunoSEQ multiplex PCR; TCRdb stores just in-frame clones and leaves some out. The sample yields 150,000 to 200,000 clones, around 90% seen once. The CDR3 is made up of 14 amino acids. Germline V CDR1 and CDR2: SGDLS, YYNGEE. The junction had 3 bases not matched to a gene; V was cut back by 0 bases and J by 5 bases. The data derive from a study of T cell responses to AZD1222 COVID-19 vaccine. Findings and caveats of the study: Among spike-specific TCRs, nearly half reportedly target unmutated variant regions. At study baseline, merely six AZD1222 recipients were seropositive. Donors in the cohort were predominantly white British and more often female, and clonal diversity was possibly underestimated.

This sequence was found in an adult who received the AZD1222 COVID-19 vaccine. V and J are TRBV9 and TRBJ2-5; 8 positions agree with TRBD2. Sequencing was performed on peripheral blood, taken 28 days after the second AZD1222 dose. CDR3 in amino acids: CASSVGASGETQYF. In DNA, the CDR3 is TGTGCCAGCAGCGTAGGGGCTAGCGGGGAGACCCAGTACTTC.